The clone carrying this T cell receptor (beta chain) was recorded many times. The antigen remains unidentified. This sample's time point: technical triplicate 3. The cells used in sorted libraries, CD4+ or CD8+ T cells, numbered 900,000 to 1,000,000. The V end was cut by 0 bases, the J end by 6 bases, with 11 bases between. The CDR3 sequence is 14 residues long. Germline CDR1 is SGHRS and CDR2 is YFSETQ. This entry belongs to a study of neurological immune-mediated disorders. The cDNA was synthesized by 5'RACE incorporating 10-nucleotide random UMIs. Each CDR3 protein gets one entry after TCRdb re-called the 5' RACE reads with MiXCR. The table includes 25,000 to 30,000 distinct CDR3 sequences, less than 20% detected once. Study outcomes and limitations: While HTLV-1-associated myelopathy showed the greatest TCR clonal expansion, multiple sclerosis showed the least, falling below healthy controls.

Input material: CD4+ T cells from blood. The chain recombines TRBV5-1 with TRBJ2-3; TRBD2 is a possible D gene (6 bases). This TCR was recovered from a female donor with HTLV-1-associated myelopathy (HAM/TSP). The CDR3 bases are TGCGCCAGCAGCTTGGTTGCGGGAATGGATACGCAGTATTTT. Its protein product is CASSLVAGMDTQYF. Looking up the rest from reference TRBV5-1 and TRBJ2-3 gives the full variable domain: KAGVTQTPRYLIKTRGQQVTLSCSPISGHRSVSWYQQTPGQGLQFLFEYFSETQRNKGNFPGRFSGRQFSNSRSEMNVSTLELGDSALYLCASSLVAGMDTQYFGPGTRLTVL.